The entry below describes one T cell receptor beta chain. What it binds is not known. This sample was taken from a study of T-cell memory formation after mild COVID-19. In the study overall: Clusters were largely donor specific. Study-level points and caveats: Contracting CD4+ clones were located mainly in CM and EM, and CD8+ clones in EMRA. CD4/CD8 balance held among clones contracting day 15 to 85, and later expanders leaned CD4+.

The trim removed 2 bases at V and 0 bases at J, leaving 7 bases unmatched. Germline loops: CDR1 SGHDT, CDR2 YYEEEE. The CDR3 runs to 18 residues. Constant-segment primers served in 5'RACE that generated TCR alpha and TCR beta cDNA libraries bearing sample barcodes and UMIs. TCRdb analysed the 5' RACE reads with MiXCR anew, one entry per CDR3 protein. The sample yields hundreds of thousands of distinct CDR3 sequences, more than 20% seen once. This receptor was obtained from an adult woman who had mild COVID-19 (a few samples of this study predate the infection). Cell type and time point are not known. The sequenced material came from PBMCs or a T cell subset sorted from them (not recorded which). The V and J genes are TRBV5-6 and TRBJ2-6, with 8 bases fitting TRBD1. This CDR3 is CASSLGQGTNSGANVLTF. Here the CDR3 DNA reads TGTGCCAGCAGCTTAGGACAGGGAACCAACTCTGGGGCCAACGTCCTGACTTTC.